Listed below are T cell receptor beta chains from one sample, sequenced in a study of blood T cell repertoires in COVID-19. The repertoire was sequenced with immunoSEQ multiplex PCR; TCRdb's copy has only in-frame clones and lacks some. The sample lists 110,000 to 150,000 clones, around 80% occurring once. Sequencing input: PBMCs or T cells enriched from blood (not recorded which). The receptors come from a woman aged 18-35 years who had been exposed to COVID-19. The CDR3 runs from the conserved cysteine through the conserved F or W. D genes are given only for firm matches. Clone size appears in some rows only: once, few, many, or a class for an expanded clone.

v_call: TRBV28; clone_size: NA; j_call: TRBJ1-2; d_call: NA; cdr3_nt: TGTGCCAGCAGTTTACAGGTTGGCTATGGCTACACCTTC; cdr3_aa: CASSLQVGYGYTF
v_call: TRBV7-3; clone_size: NA; j_call: TRBJ2-6; d_call: NA; cdr3_nt: TGTGCCAGCAGCCCCCGGTCGGGTGGGGCCAACGTCCTGACTTTC; cdr3_aa: CASSPRSGGANVLTF
v_call: TRBV6-2/TRBV6-3; clone_size: NA; j_call: TRBJ2-1; d_call: TRBD2; cdr3_nt: TGTGCCAGCAGCAGGGGACTAGCGGTTAGCTACAATGAGCAGTTCTTC; cdr3_aa: CASSRGLAVSYNEQFF
v_call: TRBV28; clone_size: few; j_call: TRBJ1-6; d_call: TRBD1; cdr3_nt: TGTGCCAGCAGGGGACAGGGGAGCTCCTATAATTCACCCCTCCACTTT; cdr3_aa: CASRGQGSSYNSPLHF
v_call: TRBV7-9; clone_size: NA; j_call: TRBJ1-4; d_call: TRBD1; cdr3_nt: TGTGCCAGCAGCTCACCCCGGGACAGGGGATGGGGGATCCGCGAAAAACTGTTTTTT; cdr3_aa: CASSSPRDRGWGIREKLFF
v_call: TRBV28; clone_size: once; j_call: TRBJ1-1; d_call: NA; cdr3_nt: TGTGCCAGTATTAGAGGGAGCACTGAAGCTTTCTTT; cdr3_aa: CASIRGSTEAFF
v_call: TRBV27; clone_size: NA; j_call: TRBJ1-6; d_call: NA; cdr3_nt: TGTGCCAGTGGGGGGGATTCACCCCTCCACTTT; cdr3_aa: CASGGDSPLHF
v_call: TRBV7-6; clone_size: NA; j_call: TRBJ2-3; d_call: NA; cdr3_nt: TGTGCCAGCAGCTACGAGGCAGGGGCGGAAGATACGCAGTATTTT; cdr3_aa: CASSYEAGAEDTQYF
v_call: TRBV24-1; clone_size: NA; j_call: TRBJ2-1; d_call: TRBD1; cdr3_nt: TGTGCCACCAGTGCGGGACAGCACTACAATGAGCAGTTCTTC; cdr3_aa: CATSAGQHYNEQFF
v_call: TRBV11-2; clone_size: once; j_call: TRBJ2-7; d_call: TRBD2; cdr3_nt: TGTGCCAGCAGCCTAAGCGGGAGGGCAAGGTTGTACGAGCAGTACTTC; cdr3_aa: CASSLSGRARLYEQYF
v_call: TRBV7-8; clone_size: NA; j_call: TRBJ1-1; d_call: NA; cdr3_nt: TGTGCCAGCAGCTTATCGGGTAACACTGAAGCTTTCTTT; cdr3_aa: CASSLSGNTEAFF
v_call: TRBV5-8; clone_size: NA; j_call: TRBJ2-7; d_call: NA; cdr3_nt: TGTGCCAGCAGCTTTCTCGGGTCCGCTTCCTACGAGCAGTACTTC; cdr3_aa: CASSFLGSASYEQYF
v_call: TRBV2; clone_size: NA; j_call: TRBJ1-1; d_call: NA; cdr3_nt: TGTGCCTGCCAAAGAGGAACCCGTGGGAACACTGAAGCTTTCTTT; cdr3_aa: CACQRGTRGNTEAFF
v_call: TRBV19; clone_size: NA; j_call: TRBJ1-4; d_call: NA; cdr3_nt: TGTGCCAGTAGTTTCCAGATCCTAGGTCTTGCAACTAATGAAAAACTGTTTTTT; cdr3_aa: CASSFQILGLATNEKLFF
v_call: TRBV9; clone_size: once; j_call: TRBJ2-7; d_call: TRBD2; cdr3_nt: TGTGCCAGCAGCCCCAGGGTACTAGCGGGATCTTTCGAGCAGTACTTC; cdr3_aa: CASSPRVLAGSFEQYF
v_call: TRBV28; clone_size: NA; j_call: TRBJ1-2; d_call: NA; cdr3_nt: TGTGCCAGCATAACCCCCAGCTATGGCTACACCTTC; cdr3_aa: CASITPSYGYTF
v_call: TRBV5-1; clone_size: NA; j_call: TRBJ1-3; d_call: NA; cdr3_nt: TGCGCCAGCAGCCGCTCTTCCGCTCGGGGAGGAAACACCATATATTTT; cdr3_aa: CASSRSSARGGNTIYF
v_call: TRBV9; clone_size: NA; j_call: TRBJ2-5; d_call: NA; cdr3_nt: TGTGCCAGCAGCATGTCAGCGTCGAGGGGGGAGACCCAGTACTTC; cdr3_aa: CASSMSASRGETQYF
v_call: TRBV18; clone_size: few; j_call: TRBJ1-2; d_call: NA; cdr3_nt: TGTGCCAGCTCACCGAGTCGGGGCTACACCTTC; cdr3_aa: CASSPSRGYTF
v_call: TRBV29-1; clone_size: NA; j_call: TRBJ2-7; d_call: NA; cdr3_nt: TGCAGCGTTGCCAGCGGAGTCACCTACGAGCAGTACTTC; cdr3_aa: CSVASGVTYEQYF
v_call: TRBV28; clone_size: NA; j_call: TRBJ2-7; d_call: TRBD1; cdr3_nt: TGTGCCTGCCTTGGACTGGGGACAGGGTTCTACGAGCAGTACTTC; cdr3_aa: CACLGLGTGFYEQYF
v_call: TRBV20-1; clone_size: NA; j_call: TRBJ1-1; d_call: NA; cdr3_nt: TGCAGTGCCCTGGGAGAAACTGAAGCTTTCTTT; cdr3_aa: CSALGETEAFF
v_call: TRBV7-3; clone_size: few; j_call: TRBJ2-1; d_call: TRBD2; cdr3_nt: TGTGCCAGCAGCTTAAGTACTAGCGGGAGAAATGAGCAGTTCTTC; cdr3_aa: CASSLSTSGRNEQFF
v_call: TRBV28; clone_size: NA; j_call: TRBJ1-1; d_call: TRBD1; cdr3_nt: TGTGCCAGCAGCCCGGGACAGAAAAAAAAGTTGAACACTGAAGCTTTCTTT; cdr3_aa: CASSPGQKKKLNTEAFF
v_call: TRBV3-1/TRBV3-2; clone_size: NA; j_call: TRBJ2-6; d_call: NA; cdr3_nt: TGTGCCAGCAGCCTTACCGGGGGAGGGGCCAACGTCCTGACTTTC; cdr3_aa: CASSLTGGGANVLTF
v_call: TRBV5-1; clone_size: once; j_call: TRBJ2-3; d_call: NA; cdr3_nt: TGCGCCAGCAGCTTGGACCGGGAGAGGACCACAGATACGCAGTATTTT; cdr3_aa: CASSLDRERTTDTQYF
v_call: TRBV13; clone_size: NA; j_call: TRBJ1-5; d_call: NA; cdr3_nt: TGTGCCAGCAGCTTAGGGGGGAGGTCGGTTGATAGCAATCAGCCCCAGCATTTT; cdr3_aa: CASSLGGRSVDSNQPQHF
v_call: TRBV6-2/TRBV6-3; clone_size: NA; j_call: TRBJ1-1; d_call: NA; cdr3_nt: TGTGCCAGCAGTTACCGGGGGGCTAACACTGAAGCTTTCTTT; cdr3_aa: CASSYRGANTEAFF
v_call: TRBV30; clone_size: NA; j_call: TRBJ2-7; d_call: TRBD1; cdr3_nt: TGTGCCTGGAGGCCGGGACAGAACTACGAGCAGTACTTC; cdr3_aa: CAWRPGQNYEQYF
v_call: TRBV5-5; clone_size: NA; j_call: TRBJ2-1; d_call: TRBD1; cdr3_nt: TGTGCCAGCGGGACGTCAGGGGGCTCACACAATGAGCAGTTCTTC; cdr3_aa: CASGTSGGSHNEQFF
v_call: TRBV5-1; clone_size: NA; j_call: TRBJ1-4; d_call: TRBD1; cdr3_nt: TGCGCCAGCAGCGTGGGACAGGGTTCTAGGGAAAAACTGTTTTTT; cdr3_aa: CASSVGQGSREKLFF
v_call: TRBV5-8; clone_size: NA; j_call: TRBJ1-1; d_call: NA; cdr3_nt: TGTGCCAGCAGCCAAGAGGTAACTGAAGCTTTCTTT; cdr3_aa: CASSQEVTEAFF
v_call: TRBV18; clone_size: NA; j_call: TRBJ2-5; d_call: NA; cdr3_nt: TGTGCCAGCTCACCAGAAATCAGATCCTTTAACCAGTACTTC; cdr3_aa: CASSPEIRSFNQYF
v_call: TRBV28; clone_size: NA; j_call: TRBJ1-3; d_call: NA; cdr3_nt: TGTGCCAGCCTTCCTGAAGCCGATTCTGGAAACACCATATATTTT; cdr3_aa: CASLPEADSGNTIYF
v_call: TRBV18; clone_size: NA; j_call: TRBJ2-3; d_call: NA; cdr3_nt: TGTGCCAGCTCACCCCCGGGTGGCACAGATACGCAGTATTTT; cdr3_aa: CASSPPGGTDTQYF
v_call: TRBV19; clone_size: once; j_call: TRBJ2-7; d_call: TRBD2; cdr3_nt: TGTGCCAGTAGTTCCCTAGCGGGACTTCACGAGCAGTACTTC; cdr3_aa: CASSSLAGLHEQYF
v_call: TRBV28; clone_size: NA; j_call: TRBJ2-1; d_call: TRBD2; cdr3_nt: TGTGCCAGCAGTTTATTCACTAGCGGGGTCTACAATGAGCAGTTCTTC; cdr3_aa: CASSLFTSGVYNEQFF
v_call: TRBV5-1; clone_size: NA; j_call: TRBJ1-1; d_call: TRBD1; cdr3_nt: TGCGCCAGCAGCTTAGGCGTCACGGACAGGGGCACTGAAGCTTTCTTT; cdr3_aa: CASSLGVTDRGTEAFF
v_call: TRBV2; clone_size: NA; j_call: TRBJ1-1; d_call: NA; cdr3_nt: TGTGCCAGCAGTGAAGCGCGGACAGTGGGGACTGAAGCTTTCTTT; cdr3_aa: CASSEARTVGTEAFF
v_call: TRBV5-4; clone_size: NA; j_call: TRBJ2-1; d_call: NA; cdr3_nt: TGTGCCAGCAGCTTGTTGCGGCAGGGGCAAAGAAATGAGCAGTTCTTC; cdr3_aa: CASSLLRQGQRNEQFF
v_call: TRBV28; clone_size: NA; j_call: TRBJ1-2; d_call: TRBD1; cdr3_nt: TGTGCCAGCAGTTTATGGGACAGGGGTGGCTACACCTTC; cdr3_aa: CASSLWDRGGYTF
v_call: TRBV28; clone_size: NA; j_call: TRBJ2-7; d_call: NA; cdr3_nt: TGTGCCAGCACCCCGGGCCAGGGACTGTACGAGCAGTACTTC; cdr3_aa: CASTPGQGLYEQYF
v_call: TRBV29-1; clone_size: few; j_call: TRBJ1-1; d_call: TRBD1; cdr3_nt: TGCAGCGCCGACAGGGGGACGAACACTGAAGCTTTCTTT; cdr3_aa: CSADRGTNTEAFF
v_call: TRBV6-4; clone_size: once; j_call: TRBJ2-1; d_call: NA; cdr3_nt: TGTGCCAGCAGCATTGGCGGGGTTTCCTACAATGAGCAGTTCTTC; cdr3_aa: CASSIGGVSYNEQFF
v_call: TRBV12-3/TRBV12-4; clone_size: once; j_call: TRBJ2-5; d_call: NA; cdr3_nt: TGTGCCAGCAGTTTGCCACATAAAGAGACCCAGTACTTC; cdr3_aa: CASSLPHKETQYF
v_call: TRBV4-1; clone_size: many; j_call: TRBJ2-1; d_call: NA; cdr3_nt: TGCGCCAGCAGCCTCCAACAGGAGGGCAATGAGCAGTTCTTC; cdr3_aa: CASSLQQEGNEQFF
v_call: TRBV19; clone_size: few; j_call: TRBJ1-2; d_call: NA; cdr3_nt: TGTGCCAGTAGTGCCCCCGGACAGAGATCGGAGGATGGAGGCTACACCTTC; cdr3_aa: CASSAPGQRSEDGGYTF
v_call: TRBV7-2; clone_size: few; j_call: TRBJ2-7; d_call: TRBD2; cdr3_nt: TGTGCCAGCAGCTCCCCTCCCCGGACTAGCGGGGTTTACTCCTACGAGCAGTACTTC; cdr3_aa: CASSSPPRTSGVYSYEQYF
v_call: TRBV30; clone_size: NA; j_call: TRBJ2-3; d_call: NA; cdr3_nt: TGTGCCTGGTTCGGGGAGGGGGGTCGGACAGATACGCAGTATTTT; cdr3_aa: CAWFGEGGRTDTQYF
v_call: TRBV9; clone_size: NA; j_call: TRBJ2-7; d_call: TRBD1; cdr3_nt: TGTGCCAGCAGCGTCAGGACAGGGGGGCCCTACGAGCAGTACTTC; cdr3_aa: CASSVRTGGPYEQYF
v_call: TRBV6-6; clone_size: NA; j_call: TRBJ2-6; d_call: NA; cdr3_nt: TGTGCCAGCAGCCACAGGAGCTCTGGGGCCAACGTCCTGACTTTC; cdr3_aa: CASSHRSSGANVLTF
v_call: TRBV2; clone_size: NA; j_call: TRBJ1-5; d_call: NA; cdr3_nt: TGTGCCAGCAAAAACGGGGATTTTCGGCCCCAGCATTTT; cdr3_aa: CASKNGDFRPQHF
v_call: TRBV19; clone_size: NA; j_call: TRBJ2-5; d_call: TRBD1; cdr3_nt: TGTGCCAGTAGTATAGATGCCGCGGGACAGGGTCGGGAGACCCAGTACTTC; cdr3_aa: CASSIDAAGQGRETQYF
v_call: TRBV5-4; clone_size: NA; j_call: TRBJ2-3; d_call: TRBD1; cdr3_nt: TGTGCCAGCAGCGGGTTCCGGGACAGGGGCGCAGATACGCAGTATTTT; cdr3_aa: CASSGFRDRGADTQYF
v_call: TRBV7-9; clone_size: NA; j_call: TRBJ1-2; d_call: NA; cdr3_nt: TGTGCCAGCAGCCAAATATACCGTGGACAGTACTTTCACTATGGCTACACCTTC; cdr3_aa: CASSQIYRGQYFHYGYTF
v_call: TRBV18; clone_size: once; j_call: TRBJ1-2; d_call: TRBD1; cdr3_nt: TGTGCCAGCTCACCACTGGAAACAGGGGGGATTGGCTACACCTTC; cdr3_aa: CASSPLETGGIGYTF
v_call: TRBV11-2; clone_size: NA; j_call: TRBJ2-7; d_call: TRBD1; cdr3_nt: TGTGCCAGCAGCTTAGGGAAGACAGGGAGCGCCGAGCAGTACTTC; cdr3_aa: CASSLGKTGSAEQYF
v_call: TRBV7-2; clone_size: NA; j_call: TRBJ2-3; d_call: TRBD2; cdr3_nt: TGTGCCAGCAGCTTAGCGCCGAGACAGGTTACGGGAGGGCCCACAGATACGCAGTATTTT; cdr3_aa: CASSLAPRQVTGGPTDTQYF